This paragraph reports one T cell receptor (beta chain). What it recognizes is unknown. The data stem from a study of vaccination and CD4 T cells after COVID-19. Background on the study: Each enrolled participant received a two-dose regimen of either BNT162b2 or mRNA-1273 vaccine. Stimulation of cells relied on overlapping spike peptides derived from SARS-CoV-2, HCoV-NL63, HCoV-OC43 and HCoV-229E.

The CDR3 sequence is 12 residues long. The germline V gene encodes CDR1 MGHRA and CDR2 YSYEKL. Trimming removed 1 base at V and 6 bases at J, with 7 bases between. Treatment specified: approximately 9-day PBMC culture with coronavirus spike peptide pools or control peptides (ViraFEST assay). Once peptide pools had expanded antigen-specific T cells, ViraFEST sequenced TCRs. Negative selection separated CD4+ T cells from roughly ten-day cultures. The study sequenced cultured CD4+ T cell DNA using the Oncomine TCR Beta short-read assay. TCRdb analysed the PCR reads with MiXCR anew, one entry per CDR3 protein. The sample has about 21,000 distinct CDR3 sequences, 40% to 60% seen once.

The genes are TRBV4-1 and TRBJ2-7, with unresolved D. The specimen was CD4+ T cells from blood, cultured in vitro. This TCR came from a human donor who had recovered from COVID-19. Here the CDR3 reads CASSQAGREQYF. The CDR3 DNA follows: TGCGCCAGCAGCCAAGCAGGTCGCGAGCAGTACTTC.